Listed below are T cell receptor beta chains from one sample, sequenced in a study of vaccination and CD4 T cells after COVID-19. The antigens of these receptors remain unknown. Using its own MiXCR run on the PCR reads, TCRdb lists one record per CDR3 protein. This sample yields roughly 14,000 distinct CDR3 sequences, of which roughly 53% are seen a single time; roughly a tenth belongs to the top ten. This specimen consisted of CD4+ T cells from blood, cultured in vitro, obtained before SARS-CoV-2 vaccination. Receptors were obtained from a human donor who had recovered from COVID-19. CDR3s include the opening cysteine and the closing phenylalanine or tryptophan. A D gene is named only where the DNA matches it firmly. A row's size may be missing; if present it is once, few, many or a size class.

J: TRBJ1-6; V: TRBV2; D: -; size: -; CDR3: CASSDSSGNSPLHF; DNA: TGTGCCAGCAGTGACTCTTCCGGAAATTCACCCCTCCACTTT
J: TRBJ2-7; V: TRBV28; D: TRBD1; size: -; CDR3: CASSPWTGNYEQYF; DNA: TGTGCCAGCAGTCCATGGACAGGCAACTACGAGCAGTACTTC
J: TRBJ2-2; V: TRBV24-1; D: TRBD1; size: -; CDR3: CATSDIGQGADGELFF; DNA: TGTGCCACCAGTGACATCGGACAGGGGGCTGACGGGGAGCTGTTTTTT
J: TRBJ1-1; V: TRBV20-1; D: TRBD1; size: few; CDR3: CSALRTGTTEAFF; DNA: TGCAGTGCTCTGCGGACAGGGACGACTGAAGCTTTCTTT
J: TRBJ2-1; V: TRBV20-1; D: -; size: -; CDR3: CSAQGGPGSSYNEQFF; DNA: TGCAGTGCGCAGGGGGGCCCGGGGAGCTCCTACAATGAGCAGTTCTTC
J: TRBJ2-1; V: TRBV20-1; D: TRBD2; size: -; CDR3: CSARGGRTNEQFF; DNA: TGCAGTGCTCGGGGGGGGAGGACCAATGAGCAGTTCTTC
J: TRBJ1-2; V: TRBV2; D: -; size: -; CDR3: CASSELPSGVTDYGYTF; DNA: TGTGCCAGCAGTGAATTACCGTCGGGCGTTACCGACTATGGCTACACCTTC
J: TRBJ2-3; V: TRBV7-8; D: -; size: -; CDR3: CASSPHTDTQYF; DNA: TGTGCCAGCAGCCCTCACACAGATACGCAGTATTTT
J: TRBJ2-1; V: TRBV6-2/TRBV6-3; D: TRBD2; size: -; CDR3: CASSYGGGVTYNEQFF; DNA: TGTGCCAGCAGTTACGGGGGGGGTGTTACCTACAATGAGCAGTTCTTC
J: TRBJ2-2; V: TRBV7-8; D: -; size: -; CDR3: CASTRIRNTGELFF; DNA: TGTGCCAGCACCCGTATCAGGAACACCGGGGAGCTGTTTTTT
J: TRBJ2-7; V: TRBV6-1; D: TRBD1; size: -; CDR3: CASTRQGLSYEQYF; DNA: TGTGCCAGCACTAGACAGGGGTTATCCTACGAGCAGTACTTC
J: TRBJ1-4; V: TRBV2; D: -; size: -; CDR3: CASSAVLGTTGLFF; DNA: TGTGCCAGCAGTGCCGTTCTCGGGACAACTGGACTGTTTTTT
J: TRBJ1-4; V: TRBV6-1; D: TRBD1; size: -; CDR3: CASRADRGGEKLFF; DNA: TGTGCCAGCAGAGCGGACAGGGGGGGTGAAAAACTGTTTTTT
J: TRBJ1-2; V: TRBV4-1; D: -; size: -; CDR3: CASSQTEIYGYTF; DNA: TGCGCCAGCAGCCAGACTGAAATCTATGGCTACACCTTC
J: TRBJ2-3; V: TRBV7-9; D: -; size: -; CDR3: CASSLGSWEDTQYF; DNA: TGTGCCAGCAGCTTGGGCAGCTGGGAAGATACGCAGTATTTT
J: TRBJ2-5; V: TRBV19; D: TRBD2; size: -; CDR3: CASRIAGAETQYF; DNA: TGTGCCAGTAGGATAGCGGGAGCAGAGACCCAGTACTTC
J: TRBJ2-3; V: TRBV24-1; D: TRBD2; size: -; CDR3: CATSSQTSVRTDTQYF; DNA: TGTGCCACCAGTAGTCAGACTAGCGTGAGGACAGATACGCAGTATTTT
J: TRBJ2-7; V: TRBV6-5; D: TRBD1; size: few; CDR3: CASSYGDRDPYEQYF; DNA: TGTGCCAGCAGTTACGGGGACAGGGATCCCTACGAGCAGTACTTC
J: TRBJ1-6; V: TRBV20-1; D: TRBD1; size: -; CDR3: CSARDYRGNSPLHF; DNA: TGCAGTGCTAGAGACTACAGGGGCAATTCACCCCTCCACTTT
J: TRBJ2-1; V: TRBV20-1; D: TRBD2; size: once; CDR3: CSARGQAGMAYNEQFF; DNA: TGCAGTGCTAGAGGGCAAGCGGGGATGGCCTACAATGAGCAGTTCTTC
J: TRBJ2-7; V: TRBV7-2; D: -; size: -; CDR3: CASSMGHPAQYF; DNA: TGTGCCAGCAGCATGGGACACCCGGCCCAGTACTTC
J: TRBJ2-5; V: TRBV20-1; D: -; size: few; CDR3: CSARRQTNQETQYF; DNA: TGCAGTGCTAGACGGCAGACCAACCAAGAGACCCAGTACTTC
J: TRBJ2-4; V: TRBV4-2; D: -; size: -; CDR3: CASSQPGATENIQYF; DNA: TGTGCCAGCAGCCAGCCCGGCGCGACCGAAAACATTCAGTACTTC
J: TRBJ2-1; V: TRBV27; D: -; size: -; CDR3: CASSLSARVGEQFF; DNA: TGTGCCAGCAGTTTATCGGCTAGGGTCGGTGAGCAGTTCTTC
J: TRBJ2-3; V: TRBV6-5; D: TRBD2; size: few; CDR3: CASSYEAGGPTDTQYF; DNA: TGTGCCAGCAGTTACGAGGCGGGAGGGCCGACAGATACGCAGTATTTT
J: TRBJ1-3; V: TRBV28; D: -; size: -; CDR3: CASSTHGRSSGNTIYF; DNA: TGTGCCAGCAGCACTCACGGACGGAGCTCTGGAAACACCATATATTTT
J: TRBJ2-3; V: TRBV20-1; D: TRBD1; size: few; CDR3: CSARVTGEDTQYF; DNA: TGCAGTGCTAGGGTGACAGGGGAAGATACGCAGTATTTT
J: TRBJ1-6; V: TRBV27; D: -; size: -; CDR3: CASTQRISLSRQQNSPLHF; DNA: TGTGCCAGCACGCAGAGGATATCTCTCTCCCGCCAGCAGAATTCACCCCTCCACTTT
J: TRBJ1-1; V: TRBV20-1; D: TRBD1; size: -; CDR3: CSARSAGTGGNTEAFF; DNA: TGCAGTGCTAGATCTGCGGGGACAGGGGGCAACACTGAAGCTTTCTTT
J: TRBJ2-3; V: TRBV7-9; D: -; size: -; CDR3: CASSLGLRLGGTDTQYF; DNA: TGTGCCAGCAGCTTAGGTTTGCGACTAGGAGGCACAGATACGCAGTATTTT
J: TRBJ2-7; V: TRBV7-8; D: -; size: -; CDR3: CASSFPAGGSYEQYF; DNA: TGTGCCAGCAGCTTCCCCGCTGGGGGTAGCTACGAGCAGTACTTC
J: TRBJ2-7; V: TRBV7-2; D: TRBD2; size: -; CDR3: CASSLIHSGSVGEQYF; DNA: TGTGCCAGCAGCTTAATTCATAGCGGGAGCGTCGGCGAGCAGTACTTC
J: TRBJ1-4; V: TRBV6-1; D: TRBD1; size: -; CDR3: CASSRDRGREKLFF; DNA: TGTGCCAGCAGTAGGGACAGGGGGCGGGAAAAACTGTTTTTT